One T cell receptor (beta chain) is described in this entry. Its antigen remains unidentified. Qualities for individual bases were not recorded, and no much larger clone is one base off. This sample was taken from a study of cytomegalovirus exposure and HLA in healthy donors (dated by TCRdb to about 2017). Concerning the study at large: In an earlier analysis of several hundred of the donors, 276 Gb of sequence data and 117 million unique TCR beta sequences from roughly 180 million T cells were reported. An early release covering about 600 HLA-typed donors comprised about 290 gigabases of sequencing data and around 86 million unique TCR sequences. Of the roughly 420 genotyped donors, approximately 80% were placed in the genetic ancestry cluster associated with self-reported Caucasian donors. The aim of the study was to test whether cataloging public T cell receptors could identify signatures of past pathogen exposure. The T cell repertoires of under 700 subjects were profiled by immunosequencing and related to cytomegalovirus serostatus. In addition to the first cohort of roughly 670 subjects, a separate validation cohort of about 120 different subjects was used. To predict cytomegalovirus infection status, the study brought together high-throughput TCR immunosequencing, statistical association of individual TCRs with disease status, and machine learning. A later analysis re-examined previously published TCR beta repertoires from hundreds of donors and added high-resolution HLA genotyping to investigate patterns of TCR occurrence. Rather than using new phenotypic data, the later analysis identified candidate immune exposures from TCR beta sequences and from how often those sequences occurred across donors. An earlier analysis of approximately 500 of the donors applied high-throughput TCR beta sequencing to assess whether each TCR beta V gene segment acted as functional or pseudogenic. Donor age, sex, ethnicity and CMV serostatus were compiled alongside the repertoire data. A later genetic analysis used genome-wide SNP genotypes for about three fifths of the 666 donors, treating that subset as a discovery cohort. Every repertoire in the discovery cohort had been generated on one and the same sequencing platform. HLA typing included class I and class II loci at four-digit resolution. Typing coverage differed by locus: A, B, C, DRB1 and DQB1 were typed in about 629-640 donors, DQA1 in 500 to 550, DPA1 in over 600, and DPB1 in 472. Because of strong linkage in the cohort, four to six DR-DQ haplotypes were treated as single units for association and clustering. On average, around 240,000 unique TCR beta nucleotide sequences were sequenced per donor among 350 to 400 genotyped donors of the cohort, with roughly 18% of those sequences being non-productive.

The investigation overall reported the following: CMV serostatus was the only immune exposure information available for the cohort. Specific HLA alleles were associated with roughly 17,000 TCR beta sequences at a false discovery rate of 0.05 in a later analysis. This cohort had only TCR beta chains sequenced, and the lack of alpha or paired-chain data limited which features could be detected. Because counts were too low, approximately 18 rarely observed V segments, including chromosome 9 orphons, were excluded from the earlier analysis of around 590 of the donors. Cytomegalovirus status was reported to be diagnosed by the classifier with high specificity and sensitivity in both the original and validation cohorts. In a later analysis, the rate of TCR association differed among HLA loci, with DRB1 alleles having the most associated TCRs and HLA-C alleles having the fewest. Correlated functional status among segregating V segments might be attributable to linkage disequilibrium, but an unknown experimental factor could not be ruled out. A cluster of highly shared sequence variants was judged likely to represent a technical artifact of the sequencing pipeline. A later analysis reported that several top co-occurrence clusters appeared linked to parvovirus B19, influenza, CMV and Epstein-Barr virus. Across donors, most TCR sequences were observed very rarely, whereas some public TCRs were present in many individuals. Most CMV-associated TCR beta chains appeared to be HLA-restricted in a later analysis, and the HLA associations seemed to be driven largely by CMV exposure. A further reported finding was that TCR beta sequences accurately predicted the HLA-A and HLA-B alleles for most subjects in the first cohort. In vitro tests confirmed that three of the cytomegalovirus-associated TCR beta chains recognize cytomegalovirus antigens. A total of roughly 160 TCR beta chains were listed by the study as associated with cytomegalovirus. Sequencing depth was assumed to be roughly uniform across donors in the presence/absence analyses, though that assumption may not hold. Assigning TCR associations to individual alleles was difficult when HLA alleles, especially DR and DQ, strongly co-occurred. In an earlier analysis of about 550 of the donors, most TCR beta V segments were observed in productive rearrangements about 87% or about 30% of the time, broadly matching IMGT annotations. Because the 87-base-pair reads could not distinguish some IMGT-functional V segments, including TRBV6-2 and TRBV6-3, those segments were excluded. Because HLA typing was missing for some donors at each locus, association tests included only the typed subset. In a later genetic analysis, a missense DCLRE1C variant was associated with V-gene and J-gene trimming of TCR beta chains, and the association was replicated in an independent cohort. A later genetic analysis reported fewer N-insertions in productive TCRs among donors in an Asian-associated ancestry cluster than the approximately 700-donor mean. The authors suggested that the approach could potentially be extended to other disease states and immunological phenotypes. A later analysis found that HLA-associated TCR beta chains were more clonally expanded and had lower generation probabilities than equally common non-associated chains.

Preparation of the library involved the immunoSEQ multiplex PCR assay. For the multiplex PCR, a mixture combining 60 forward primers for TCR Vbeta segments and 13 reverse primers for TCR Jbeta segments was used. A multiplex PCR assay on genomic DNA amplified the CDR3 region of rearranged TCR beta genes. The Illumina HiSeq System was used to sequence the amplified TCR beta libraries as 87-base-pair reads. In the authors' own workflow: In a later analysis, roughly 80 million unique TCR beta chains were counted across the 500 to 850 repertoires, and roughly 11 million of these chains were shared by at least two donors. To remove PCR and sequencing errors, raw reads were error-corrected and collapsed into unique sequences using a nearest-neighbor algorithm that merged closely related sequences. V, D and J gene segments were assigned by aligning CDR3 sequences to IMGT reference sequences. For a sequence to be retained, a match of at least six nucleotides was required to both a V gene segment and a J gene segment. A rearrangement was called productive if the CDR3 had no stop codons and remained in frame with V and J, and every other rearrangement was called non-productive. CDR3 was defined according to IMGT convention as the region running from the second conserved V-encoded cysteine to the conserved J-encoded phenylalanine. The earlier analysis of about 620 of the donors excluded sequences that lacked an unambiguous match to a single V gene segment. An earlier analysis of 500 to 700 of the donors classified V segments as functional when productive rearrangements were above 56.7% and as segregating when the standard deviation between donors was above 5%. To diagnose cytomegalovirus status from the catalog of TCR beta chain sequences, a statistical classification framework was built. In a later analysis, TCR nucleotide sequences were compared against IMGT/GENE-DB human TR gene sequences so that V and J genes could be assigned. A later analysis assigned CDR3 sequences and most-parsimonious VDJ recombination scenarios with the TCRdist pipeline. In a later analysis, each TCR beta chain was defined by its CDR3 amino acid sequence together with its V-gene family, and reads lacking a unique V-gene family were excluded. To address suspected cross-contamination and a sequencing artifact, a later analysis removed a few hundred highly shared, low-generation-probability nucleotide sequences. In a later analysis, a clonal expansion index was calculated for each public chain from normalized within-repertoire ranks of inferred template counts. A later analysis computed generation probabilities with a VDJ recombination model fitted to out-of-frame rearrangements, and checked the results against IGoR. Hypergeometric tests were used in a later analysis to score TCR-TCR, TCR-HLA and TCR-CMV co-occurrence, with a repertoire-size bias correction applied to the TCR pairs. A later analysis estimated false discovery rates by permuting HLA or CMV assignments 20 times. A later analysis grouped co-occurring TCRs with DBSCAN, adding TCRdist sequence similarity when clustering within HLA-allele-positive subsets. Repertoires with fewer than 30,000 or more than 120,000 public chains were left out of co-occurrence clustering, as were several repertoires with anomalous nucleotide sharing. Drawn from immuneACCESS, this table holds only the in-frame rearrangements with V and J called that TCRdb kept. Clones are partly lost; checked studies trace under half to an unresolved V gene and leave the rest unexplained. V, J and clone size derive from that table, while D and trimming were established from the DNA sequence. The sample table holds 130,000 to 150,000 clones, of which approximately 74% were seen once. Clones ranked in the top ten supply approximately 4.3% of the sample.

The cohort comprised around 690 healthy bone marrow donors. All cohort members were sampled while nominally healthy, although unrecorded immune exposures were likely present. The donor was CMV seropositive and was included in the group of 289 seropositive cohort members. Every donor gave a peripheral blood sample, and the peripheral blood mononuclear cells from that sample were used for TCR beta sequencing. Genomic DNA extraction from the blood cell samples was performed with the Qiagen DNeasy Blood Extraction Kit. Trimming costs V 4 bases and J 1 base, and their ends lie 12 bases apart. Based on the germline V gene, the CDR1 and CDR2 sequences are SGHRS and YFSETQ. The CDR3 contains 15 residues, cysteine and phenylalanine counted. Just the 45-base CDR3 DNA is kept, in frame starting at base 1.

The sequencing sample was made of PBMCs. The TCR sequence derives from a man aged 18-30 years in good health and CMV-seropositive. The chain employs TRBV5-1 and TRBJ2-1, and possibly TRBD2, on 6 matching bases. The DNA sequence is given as TGCGCCAGCAGCCGGGTCGGGAGTTCCTACAATGAGCAGTTCTTC. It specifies CASSRVGSSYNEQFF.